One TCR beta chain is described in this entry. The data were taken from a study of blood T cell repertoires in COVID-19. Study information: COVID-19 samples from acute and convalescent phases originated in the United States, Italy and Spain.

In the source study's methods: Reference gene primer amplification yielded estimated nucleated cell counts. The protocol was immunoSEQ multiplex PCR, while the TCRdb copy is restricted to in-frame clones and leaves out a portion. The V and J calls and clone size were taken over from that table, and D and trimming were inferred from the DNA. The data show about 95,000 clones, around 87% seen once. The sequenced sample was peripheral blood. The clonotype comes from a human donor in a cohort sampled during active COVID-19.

The CDR3 sequence: CASSLGQGARAFF. The CDR3 DNA reads as TGCGCCAGCAGCTTGGGACAGGGGGCAAGGGCTTTCTTT. This chain links TRBV5-1 with TRBJ1-1, with 10 bases matching TRBD1. CDR1 SGHRS and CDR2 YFSETQ come from the germline V gene. V lost 0 bases and J lost 11; bases outside the gene matches: 4. CDR3 length: 13 residues.